This record looks at one T cell receptor beta chain sequence and its context. This clonotype has a count of ten or more. It lacks a known antigen. Per-base quality was not reported, and no clone a single base away is much larger than it. Blood RNA was extracted from unsorted whole blood with TRIzol reagent; germline DNA came from the DNeasy Blood & Tissue kit. At the time of sampling, the patients were treatment-naive and had chronic HBV infection. Before surgery, four milliliters of peripheral blood were drawn into K2EDTA tubes. A constant-region primer and ProtoScript II reverse transcriptase were used to reverse-transcribe TCRbeta-specific cDNA from roughly 0.5 ug total RNA. The TCRbeta libraries were prepared through three rounds of nested multiplex PCR following a slightly modified ARM-PCR procedure. Multiplex TRBV1-TRBV30 forward primers and a Cbeta reverse primer were used in the first two PCR rounds, each of which was run for roughly 10 cycles. Sample barcodes and Illumina adapters were added in a final 25-cycle PCR with Deep VentR polymerase. Amplicons of 200-500 bp were gel-purified with a QIAquick gel extraction kit before sequencing. TCRbeta amplicons were sequenced on an Illumina HiSeq 2500 with 250-bp paired-end reads. The paper's data handling went like this. Trimmomatic v0.33 was used to quality-trim the reads, and FLASH v1.2.11 was used to merge paired reads so that full CDR3 sequences could be recovered. MiGEC v1.2.1b assigned V, D and J germline segments to the rearranged TCRbeta sequences. Clonotype statistics and Shannon-Wiener diversity indices were computed with VDJtools v1.0.0. To reduce sampling bias, subsequent analyses other than the diversity analysis used only the 250 most abundant clonotypes in each sample. TCRdb reworked the public reads: Q25 trimming with fastp, MiXCR clone assembly, productive beta chains retained. Entries are consolidated by CDR3 protein sequence, retaining the most common genes and DNA. The V and J calls shown here were made by TCRdb, not taken from the authors' results. This sample holds about 210,000 distinct CDR3 sequences; approximately 65% were observed only once. 5.5% to 9% of the sample is held by the ten biggest clonotypes.

The CDR3 runs 14 residues from the cysteine to the phenylalanine. Of the read, only the CDR3 DNA is kept; its 42 bases are in frame from base 1. From a lookup of the germline V gene, CDR1 and CDR2 are MNHNS and SASEGT. V is cut by 4 bases and J by 2 bases, and the space between the germline ends is 10 bases. The data belong to a study of tumor-infiltrating lymphocytes in primary liver carcinoma (TCRdb year 2017). Some background on the complete study: Between November 2015 and March 2016, five patients in China with histopathologically diagnosed primary liver carcinoma had surgical resection. The five patients, three men and two women aged 30 to 69 years, had hepatocellular carcinoma (four) or combined HCC and intrahepatic cholangiocarcinoma (one). The five patients had tumors staged T1-T3 N0M0, with maximum diameters ranging from about 4.2 to 10 cm. Each sample produced about 3.5 to 8 million productive TCRbeta reads, and read depth showed no significant difference between tissue types. The study combined TCRbeta repertoire sequencing, expression microarrays and whole-exome sequencing across five regions of each liver tumor, with adjacent normal tissue and blood. A total of roughly 35 specimens from 5 patients, comprising some 25 tumor regions, 5 adjacent noncancerous liver tissues and 5 peripheral blood samples, were covered by TCRbeta repertoire sequencing. Repertoires from technical replicates were highly reproducible, with mean shared-clone rates approximately 0.88 and correlation coefficients above 0.98.

The research as a whole found: The top 250 clones made up a significantly larger repertoire fraction in tumors than in blood (p = 0.039). The study included only four to six patients, and the authors note findings should be validated in a larger study. Repertoire overlap was found to be higher between tumor regions (mean approximately 36%) than between tumor-adjacent (approximately 17%) or tumor-blood (14%) pairs, consistent with antigen-driven expansion. Comparison of CD4+ and CD8+ T cell repertoires was precluded by the use of bulk unsorted samples. Because only the TCR beta chain was sequenced and unpaired alpha chains were not captured, true repertoire diversity is likely underestimated.

The TCR originated in a woman aged 55-69 years with primary liver carcinoma and hepatitis B virus infection. The V and J segments used are TRBV6-1 and TRBJ2-3; the D segment cannot be called with confidence. Sequenced input: peripheral blood. The DNA is TGTGCCAGCAGTGGAAGTCGGTCCACAGATACGCAGTATTTT. Its protein reads: CASSGSRSTDTQYF.